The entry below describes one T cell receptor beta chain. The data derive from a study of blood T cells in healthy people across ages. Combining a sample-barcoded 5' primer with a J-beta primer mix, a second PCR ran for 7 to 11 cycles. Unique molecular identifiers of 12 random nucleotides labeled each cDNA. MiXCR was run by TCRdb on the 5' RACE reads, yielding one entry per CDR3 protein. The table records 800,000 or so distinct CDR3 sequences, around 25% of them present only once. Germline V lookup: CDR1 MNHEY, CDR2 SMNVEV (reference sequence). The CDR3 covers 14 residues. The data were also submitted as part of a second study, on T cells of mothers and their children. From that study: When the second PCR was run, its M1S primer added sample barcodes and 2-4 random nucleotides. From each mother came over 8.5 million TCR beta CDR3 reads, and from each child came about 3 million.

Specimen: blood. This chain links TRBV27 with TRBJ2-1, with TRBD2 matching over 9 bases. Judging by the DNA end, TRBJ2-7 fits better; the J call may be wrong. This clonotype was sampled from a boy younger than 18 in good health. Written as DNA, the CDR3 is TGTGCCAGCACGGGATCGCGGGAGGGCCCCGAGCAGTACTTC. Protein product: CASTGSREGPEQYF.